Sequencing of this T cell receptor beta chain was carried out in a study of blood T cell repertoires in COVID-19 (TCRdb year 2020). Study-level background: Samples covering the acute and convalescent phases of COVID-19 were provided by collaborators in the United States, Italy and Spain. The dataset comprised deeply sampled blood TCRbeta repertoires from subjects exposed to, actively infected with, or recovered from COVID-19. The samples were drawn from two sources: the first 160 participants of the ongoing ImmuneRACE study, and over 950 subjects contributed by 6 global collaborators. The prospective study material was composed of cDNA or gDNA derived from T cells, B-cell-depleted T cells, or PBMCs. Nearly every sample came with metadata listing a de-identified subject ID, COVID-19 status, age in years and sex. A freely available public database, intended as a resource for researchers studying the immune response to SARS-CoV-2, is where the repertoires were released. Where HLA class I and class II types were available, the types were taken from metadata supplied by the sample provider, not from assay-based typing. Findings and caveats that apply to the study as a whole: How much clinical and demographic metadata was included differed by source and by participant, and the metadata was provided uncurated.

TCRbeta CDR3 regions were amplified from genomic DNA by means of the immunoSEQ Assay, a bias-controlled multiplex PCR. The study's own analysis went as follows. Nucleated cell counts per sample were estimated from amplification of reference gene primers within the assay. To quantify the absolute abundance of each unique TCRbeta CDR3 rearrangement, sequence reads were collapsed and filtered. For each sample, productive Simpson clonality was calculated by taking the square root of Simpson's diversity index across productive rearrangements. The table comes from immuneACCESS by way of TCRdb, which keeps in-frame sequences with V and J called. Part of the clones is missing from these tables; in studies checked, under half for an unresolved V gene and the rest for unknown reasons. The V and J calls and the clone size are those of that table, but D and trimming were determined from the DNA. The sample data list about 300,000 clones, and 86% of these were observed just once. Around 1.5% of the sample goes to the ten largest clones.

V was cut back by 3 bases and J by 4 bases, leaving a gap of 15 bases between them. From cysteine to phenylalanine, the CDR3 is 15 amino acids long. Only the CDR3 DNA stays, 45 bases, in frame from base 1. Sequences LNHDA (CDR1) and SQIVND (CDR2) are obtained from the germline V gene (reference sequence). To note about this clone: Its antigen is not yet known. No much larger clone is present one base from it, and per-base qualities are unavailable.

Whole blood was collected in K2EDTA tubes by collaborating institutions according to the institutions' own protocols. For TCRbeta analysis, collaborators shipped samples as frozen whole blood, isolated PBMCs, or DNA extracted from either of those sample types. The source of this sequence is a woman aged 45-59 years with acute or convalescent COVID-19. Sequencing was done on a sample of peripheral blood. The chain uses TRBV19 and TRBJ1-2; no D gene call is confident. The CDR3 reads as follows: CASSMVEKRTYGYTF. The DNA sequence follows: TGTGCCAGTAGTATGGTAGAAAAGCGCACCTATGGCTACACCTTC.